Following are 23 T cell receptor beta chains from one sample sequenced in a study of blood T cells in healthy people across ages. Sample-barcoded 5' priming and a J-beta primer mix drove a second PCR of about 6 to 12 cycles. TCRdb re-called the 5' RACE reads through MiXCR, storing one row per CDR3 protein. The sample gives about 930,000 distinct CDR3 sequences, 25% to 30% of which show up once; roughly 10% is in the top ten. These data also formed part of another study, on T cells of mothers and their children.

The sample comprised blood. Source of these receptors: a woman in her thirties or forties in good health.

The sample holds a few counts of this clonotype. The chain recombines TRBV11-1 with TRBJ1-5; D is undetermined. V lost 5 bases and J lost 3, with 8 bases in between. CDR1 is SGHAT, CDR2 FQDESV, per germline (reference sequence). CDR3 length: 13 residues. Here the CDR3 reads CASSPGNNQPQHF. The CDR3 nucleotides are TGTGCCAGCAGCCCGGGGAACAATCAGCCCCAGCATTTT.

CDR3 region: CASRPGQGRNEQFF. The CDR3 nucleotides are TGTGCCAGCAGACCGGGCCAGGGGCGCAATGAGCAGTTCTTC. The V gene is TRBV11-2, the J gene TRBJ2-1, with D possibly being TRBD1 (6 bases). This CDR3 has 14 residues. Trimming removed 6 bases at V and 6 bases at J, with 15 bases between. Germline-derived CDR1 and CDR2 are SGHAT and FQNNGV.

Turning to this clonotype: It is unclear where the CDR3 begins or ends on the DNA, so no DNA is shown, and the CDR3 is as TCRdb lists it. The chain has TRBV11-2 and TRBJ1-2; the DNA was not used to check the table's D call, TRBD1. The germline V gene has CDR1 SGHAT and CDR2 FQNNGV. From its first to its last residue, the CDR3 has 21 amino acids. The CDR3 loop is CASSPSGVGNTEAFFGQGYTF.

This clonotype was seen ten or more times. The chain combines TRBV24-1 with TRBJ2-1; possibly TRBD2 for D (7 bases). Germline V gene sequence: CDR1 KGHDR, CDR2 SFDVKD. CDR3 length: 13 amino acids. Trimming removed 7 bases from V and 5 bases from J, with 11 bases in between. DNA of the CDR3: TGTGCCACCAGAGGGGGGGGTCACAATGAGCAGTTCTTC. Translation: CATRGGGHNEQFF.

This clonotype turned up a few times. The chain recombines TRBV5-1 with TRBJ2-3, with TRBD2 identical over 11 bases. In germline, CDR1 is SGHRS, CDR2 YFSETQ. This CDR3 comprises 19 residues. With V trimmed by 4 bases and J by 5 bases, 18 bases remained unmatched. CDR3 DNA sequence: TGCGCCAGCAGCGAGGCCCTGGTAGCGGGGGGGCGCGAGGGAGATACGCAGTATTTT. It yields the protein CASSEALVAGGREGDTQYF. Full variable domain (missing parts from reference TRBV5-1 and TRBJ2-3): KAGVTQTPRYLIKTRGQQVTLSCSPISGHRSVSWYQQTPGQGLQFLFEYFSETQRNKGNFPGRFSGRQFSNSRSEMNVSTLELGDSALYLCASSEALVAGGREGDTQYFGPGTRLTVL.

As DNA, the CDR3 is TGTGCCAGCAGTTATATTGAAGGGGGACGAGGGGCTGAAGCTTTCTTT. Translation gives CASSYIEGGRGAEAFF. The V gene is TRBV6-6, the J gene TRBJ1-1; TRBD1 is a possible D gene (6 bases). Germline lookup yields CDR1 MNHNY and CDR2 SVGAGI (reference sequence). CDR3 length: 16 amino acids. The V and J ends lost 3 bases and 6 bases respectively, with 20 bases between them.

This chain links TRBV27 with TRBJ1-5; a weak D match, TRBD1 (5 bases). The CDR3 totals 15 residues. With 8 bases removed from V and 7 bases from J, the gap between germline ends came to 21 bases. Germline CDR1 reads MNHEY; CDR2 reads SMNVEV (reference sequence). The CDR3 loop reads CASGRDRYRSQPQHF. The CDR3 DNA reads as TGTGCCAGCGGCAGGGACCGCTATCGCAGCCAGCCCCAGCATTTT.

The genes are TRBV28 and TRBJ2-1; the D call may be TRBD1 or TRBD2 (5 bases each). Trimming removed 6 bases from V and 0 bases from J, with 15 bases in between. The germline V gene encodes CDR1 MDHEN and CDR2 SYDVKM. This CDR3 region has 16 residues. CDR3 protein: CASSFGTAGSYNEQFF. The DNA of the CDR3 is TGTGCCAGCAGCTTCGGGACCGCCGGCTCCTACAATGAGCAGTTCTTC.

The table lists this clonotype with a few counts. The chain uses TRBV5-1 and TRBJ1-6; no clear D gene. Trimming pared 0 bases from V and 12 bases from J, leaving 10 bases between. CDR1 is SGHRS, CDR2 YFSETQ, per germline. This CDR3 region has 13 residues. CDR3 sequence: CASSLVTGGPLHF. CDR3 DNA sequence: TGCGCCAGCAGCTTGGTCACCGGTGGACCCCTCCACTTT.

This chain links TRBV12-3 or TRBV12-4 with TRBJ2-7; no definite D call. The CDR3 extends over 14 amino acids. Trimming removed 4 bases from V and 7 bases from J, with 17 bases in between. The CDR3 coding sequence is TGTGCCAGCAGTTCCCGCAGTGGAAGGTCGGAGCAGTACTTC. This encodes CASSSRSGRSEQYF.

This clonotype has just one count. A much larger clone lies a single base off, so this may be a read error. The rearrangement joins TRBV4-2 to TRBJ1-2, with 9 bases identical to TRBD1. Germline CDR1 LGHNA, CDR2 YNFKEQ. V shed 2 bases and J 5 bases; nucleotides not matched to a gene: 9. The CDR3 has 16 residues. The CDR3: CASSQTGTGHGYGYTF. In nucleotides, the CDR3 is TGTGCCAGCAGCCAAACCGGGACAGGGCATGGGTATGGCTACACCTTC.

The V call is TRBV3-1, the J call TRBJ1-2, with 8 bases that match TRBD1. There are 15 residues in the CDR3. The ends lost 2 bases at V and 2 bases at J; junction bases unmatched: 4. The V gene's germline CDR1 is LGHDT and CDR2 YNNKEL (reference sequence). The DNA for the CDR3 is TGTGCCAGCAGCCAATTGACAGGGGCGAACTATGGCTACACCTTC. Its protein product is CASSQLTGANYGYTF. Full variable domain (outside the CDR3, taken from reference TRBV3-1 and TRBJ1-2): DTAVSQTPKYLVTQMGNDKSIKCEQNLGHDTMYWYKQDSKKFLKIMFSYNNKELIINETVPNRFSPKSPDKAHLNLHINSLELGDSAVYFCASSQLTGANYGYTFGSGTRLTVV.

The table lists this clonotype with many counts. The chain has TRBV12-3 or TRBV12-4 and TRBJ2-7; a possible D gene is TRBD2 (6 bases). V was pared by 8 bases and J by 1 base, with 12 bases between. The CDR3 spans 13 residues. CDR3: CASRGGPSYEQYF. As DNA, the CDR3 is TGTGCCAGCCGAGGAGGGCCTTCCTACGAGCAGTACTTC.

The CDR3 DNA is TGTGCCAGCAGAATCCCGGGACGAGCGGGGGGAGGGGGTACGCAGTATTTT. This translates into CASRIPGRAGGGGTQYF. The chain uses TRBV7-2 and TRBJ2-3, with 9 bases identical to TRBD2. This CDR3 comprises 17 residues. Looked up from germline, CDR1 is SGHTA and CDR2 is FQGNSA. Unmatched junction bases numbered 18, after V lost 6 bases and J lost 8 bases. The full variable domain, its missing parts supplied by reference TRBV7-2 and TRBJ2-3, is GAGVSQSPSNKVTEKGKDVELRCDPISGHTALYWYRQSLGQGLEFLIYFQGNSAPDKSGLPSDRFSAERTGGSVSTLTIQRTQQEDSAVYLCASRIPGRAGGGGTQYFGPGTRLTVL.

The V call is TRBV5-1, the J call TRBJ2-3; D perhaps matches TRBD2 (5 bases). V lost 4 bases to trimming and J lost 1 base, with 13 bases between them. The CDR3 has 15 residues. Per germline, CDR1 SGHRS and CDR2 YFSETQ. In nucleotides, the CDR3 is TGCGCCAGCAGCGCCTCTTACGGGGGCACAGATACGCAGTATTTT. As protein: CASSASYGGTDTQYF.

This chain links TRBV7-2 with TRBJ2-7, with TRBD2 identical over 16 bases. V lost 0 bases, J lost 2 bases, and 4 bases stayed unmatched. The V gene's germline CDR1 is SGHTA and CDR2 FQGNSA. This CDR3 has 18 residues. In DNA form, the CDR3 reads TGTGCCAGCAGCTTAGCGCGGGGACTAGCGGGAGGGGCCTACGAGCAGTACTTC. The encoded protein is CASSLARGLAGGAYEQYF.

This clonotype was found a few times. In nucleotides, the CDR3 is TGTGCCAGCAGTTTAGCGCGGCAGGACTATGGCTACACCTTC. Amino acid sequence: CASSLARQDYGYTF. The chain carries TRBV12-3 or TRBV12-4 and TRBJ1-2, with D hard to call. This CDR3 region has 14 residues. Trimming stripped 0 bases from V and 3 bases from J, with 8 bases between.

The chain is built from TRBV28 and TRBJ1-2; a weak D match, TRBD1 (6 bases). The CDR3 is made up of 14 amino acids. Per germline, CDR1 MDHEN and CDR2 SYDVKM. Trimming pared 6 bases from V and 4 bases from J, leaving 15 bases between. CDR3 sequence (DNA): TGTGCCAGCAGCTTAGTAAGCAGGGGCTATGGCTACACCTTC. Residues: CASSLVSRGYGYTF.

V and J are TRBV4-1 and TRBJ1-6; a possible D gene is TRBD1 (5 bases). Trimming pared 4 bases from V and 5 bases from J, leaving 15 bases between. The CDR3 runs 16 residues. Looked up from germline, CDR1 is MGHRA and CDR2 is YSYEKL. The DNA of the CDR3 is TGCGCCAGCAGCCCTCCAGGGACGGCCGATAATTCACCCCTCCACTTT. Residues: CASSPPGTADNSPLHF.

This clonotype was detected a few times. The gene calls are TRBV20-1 and TRBJ1-1, with 7 bases fitting TRBD1. Germline CDR1 and CDR2: DFQATT and SNEGSKA (reference sequence). J gave up 3 bases and V 3 bases, and 4 bases lay outside the gene matches. The CDR3 consists of 13 residues. The CDR3 loop is CSARGTVYTEAFF. The CDR3 coding sequence is TGCAGTGCTAGGGGGACAGTCTACACTGAAGCTTTCTTT.

In this sample, this clonotype turned up many times. The chain couples TRBV15 to TRBJ2-7, with D maybe TRBD1 (5 bases). V was clipped by 0 bases and J by 3 bases, with 9 bases between them. Germline CDR1 is LNHNV and CDR2 is YYDKDF (reference sequence). This CDR3 spans 14 amino acids. The CDR3 DNA reads as TGTGCCACCAGCAGAGATAGAAGGGGCTACGAGCAGTACTTC. Protein: CATSRDRRGYEQYF.

The V call is TRBV11-2, the J call TRBJ1-2, with D possibly matching TRBD1 (6 bases). Trimming cost V 5 bases and J 0 bases, with 13 bases left between them. Germline V lookup: CDR1 SGHAT, CDR2 FQNNGV. This CDR3 contains 15 residues. The CDR3 region has the DNA TGTGCCAGCAGCGCCGAGGGGGGATCTAACTATGGCTACACCTTC. Translation: CASSAEGGSNYGYTF.

CDR3 sequence reads: CASSLTGTSGGLRVGEQYF. For the CDR3, the DNA is TGTGCCAGCAGTTTAACCGGGACTAGCGGGGGTTTACGGGTAGGGGAGCAGTACTTC. The genes are TRBV12-3 or TRBV12-4 and TRBJ2-7, with 14 bases matching TRBD2. V lost 2 bases and J lost 7; bases outside the gene matches: 16. The CDR3 contains 19 residues.